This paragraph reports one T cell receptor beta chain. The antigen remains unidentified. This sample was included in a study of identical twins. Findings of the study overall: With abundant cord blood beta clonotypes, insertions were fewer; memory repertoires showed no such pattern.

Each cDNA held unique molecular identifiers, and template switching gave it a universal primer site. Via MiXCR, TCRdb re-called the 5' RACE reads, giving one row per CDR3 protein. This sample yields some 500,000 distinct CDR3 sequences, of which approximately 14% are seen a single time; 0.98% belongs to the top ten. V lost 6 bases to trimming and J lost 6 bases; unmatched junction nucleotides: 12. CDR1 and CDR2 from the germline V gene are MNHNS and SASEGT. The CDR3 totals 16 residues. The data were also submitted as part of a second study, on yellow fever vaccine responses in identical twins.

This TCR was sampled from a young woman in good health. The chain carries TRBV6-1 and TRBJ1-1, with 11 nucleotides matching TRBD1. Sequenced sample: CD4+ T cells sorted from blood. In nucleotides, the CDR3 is TGTGCCAGCAGCCCCGGACAGGGGGCATGGGGAGCTGAAGCTTTCTTT. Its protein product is CASSPGQGAWGAEAFF.